The present entry profiles one TCR beta chain with its context. Its antigen remains unknown. This record belongs to a study of early stage breast cancer tumors. Study findings and constraints: Chain pairing and CD4, CD8 or FOXP3 expression were not captured. Compared with adjacent normal breast tissue, tumors showed 2 to 2.5-fold greater T cell density and higher clonality.

Each sample had two DNA replicates, 0.5 ug blood or about 1.5 ug tissue. TCRdb keeps only in-frame clones here, not all; method: immunoSEQ multiplex PCR. Of around 50,000 clones listed, approximately 80% are singletons. Germline CDR1 and CDR2: SGHTA and FQGTGA. The CDR3 runs to 13 residues. V lost 3 bases and J lost 8, with 11 bases in between. The TCR sequence derives from a person aged 45-60 years with breast cancer. The sample taken for sequencing was blood. The chain is built from TRBV7-3 and TRBJ1-5, with D unclear. The CDR3 sequence: CASSLDPSEPQHF. Written as DNA, the CDR3 is TGTGCCAGCAGCTTGGATCCGAGCGAGCCCCAGCATTTT. Based on the CDR3 plus reference TRBV7-3 and TRBJ1-5, the full variable domain is GAGVSQTPSNKVTEKGKYVELRCDPISGHTALYWYRQSLGQGPEFLIYFQGTGAADDSGLPNDRFFAVRPEGSVSTLKIQRTERGDSAVYLCASSLDPSEPQHFGDGTRLSIL.